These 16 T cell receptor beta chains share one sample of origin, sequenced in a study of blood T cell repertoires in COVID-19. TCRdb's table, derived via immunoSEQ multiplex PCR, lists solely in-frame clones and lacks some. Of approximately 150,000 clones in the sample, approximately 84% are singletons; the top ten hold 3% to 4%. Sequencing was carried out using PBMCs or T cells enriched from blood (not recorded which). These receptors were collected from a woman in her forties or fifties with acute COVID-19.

CDR3 loop: CATSDFGSLNNEQFF. The CDR3 DNA is TGTGCCACCAGTGATTTCGGGAGTCTGAACAATGAGCAGTTCTTC. This sequence joins TRBV24-1 and TRBJ2-1; tentative D call: TRBD2 (6 bases). Germline assignment: CDR1 KGHDR and CDR2 SFDVKD. The ends were cut back, 1 base at V and 5 bases at J, with 11 bases in the middle. The CDR3 runs to 15 residues.

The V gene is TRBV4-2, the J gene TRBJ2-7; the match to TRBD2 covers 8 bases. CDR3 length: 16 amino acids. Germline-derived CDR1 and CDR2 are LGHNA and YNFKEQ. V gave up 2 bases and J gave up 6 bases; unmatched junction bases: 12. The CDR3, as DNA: TGTGCCAGCAGCCAAAGACCGGGACTAGAAACGGGCGAGCAGTACTTC. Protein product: CASSQRPGLETGEQYF.

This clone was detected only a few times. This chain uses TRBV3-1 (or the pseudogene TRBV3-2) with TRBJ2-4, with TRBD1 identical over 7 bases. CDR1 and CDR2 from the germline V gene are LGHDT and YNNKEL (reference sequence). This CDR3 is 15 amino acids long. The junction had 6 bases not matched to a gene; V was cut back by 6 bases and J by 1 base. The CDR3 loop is CASRPTTGAKNIQYF. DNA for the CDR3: TGTGCCAGCAGGCCCACGACAGGGGCCAAAAACATTCAGTACTTC.

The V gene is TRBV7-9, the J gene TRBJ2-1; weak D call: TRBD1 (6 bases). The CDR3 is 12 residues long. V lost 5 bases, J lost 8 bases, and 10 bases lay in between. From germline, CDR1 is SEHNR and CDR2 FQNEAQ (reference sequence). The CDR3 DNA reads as TGTGCCAGCAGCCTGACAGGCTATGAGCAGTTCTTC. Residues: CASSLTGYEQFF.

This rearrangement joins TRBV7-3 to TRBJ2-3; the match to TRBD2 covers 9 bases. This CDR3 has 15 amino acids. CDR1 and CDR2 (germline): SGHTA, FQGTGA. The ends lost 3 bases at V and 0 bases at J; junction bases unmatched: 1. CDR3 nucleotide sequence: TGTGCCAGCAGCTTTGCGGGAGGGAGCACAGATACGCAGTATTTT. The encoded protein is CASSFAGGSTDTQYF. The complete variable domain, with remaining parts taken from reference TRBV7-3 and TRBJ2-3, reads GAGVSQTPSNKVTEKGKYVELRCDPISGHTALYWYRQSLGQGPEFLIYFQGTGAADDSGLPNDRFFAVRPEGSVSTLKIQRTERGDSAVYLCASSFAGGSTDTQYFGPGTRLTVL.

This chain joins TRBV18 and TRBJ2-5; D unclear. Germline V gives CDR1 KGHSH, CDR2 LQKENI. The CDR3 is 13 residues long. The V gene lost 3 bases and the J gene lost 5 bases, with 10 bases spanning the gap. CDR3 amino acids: CASSPGLSETQYF. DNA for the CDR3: TGTGCCAGCTCACCCGGTCTAAGCGAGACCCAGTACTTC. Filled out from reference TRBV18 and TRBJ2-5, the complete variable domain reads NAGVMQNPRHLVRRRGQEARLRCSPMKGHSHVYWYRQLPEEGLKFMVYLQKENIIDESGMPKERFSAEFPKEGPSILRIQQVVRGDSAAYFCASSPGLSETQYFGPGTRLLVL.

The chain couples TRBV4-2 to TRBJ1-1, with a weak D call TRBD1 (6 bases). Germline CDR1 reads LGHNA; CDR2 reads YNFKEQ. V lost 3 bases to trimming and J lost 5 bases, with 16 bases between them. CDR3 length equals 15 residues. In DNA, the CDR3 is TGTGCCAGCAGCCATCTGGGGGGGCGCGATACTGAAGCTTTCTTT. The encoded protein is CASSHLGGRDTEAFF.

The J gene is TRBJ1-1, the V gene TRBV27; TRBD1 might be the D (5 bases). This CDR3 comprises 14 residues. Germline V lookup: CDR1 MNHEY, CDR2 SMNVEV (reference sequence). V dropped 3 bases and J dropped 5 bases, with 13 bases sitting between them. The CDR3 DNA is TGTGCCAGCAGTTTGGTTTTGGGGGGTACTGAAGCTTTCTTT. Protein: CASSLVLGGTEAFF.

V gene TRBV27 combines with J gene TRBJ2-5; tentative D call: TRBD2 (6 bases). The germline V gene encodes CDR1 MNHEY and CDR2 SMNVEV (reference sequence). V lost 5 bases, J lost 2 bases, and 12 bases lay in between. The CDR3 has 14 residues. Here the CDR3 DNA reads TGTGCCAGCAGTAAGCTAGCGTCACAAGAGACCCAGTACTTC. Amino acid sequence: CASSKLASQETQYF.

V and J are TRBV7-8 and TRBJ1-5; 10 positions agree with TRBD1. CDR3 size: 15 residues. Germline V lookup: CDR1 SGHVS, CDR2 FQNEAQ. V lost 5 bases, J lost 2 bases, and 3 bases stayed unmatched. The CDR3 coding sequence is TGTGCCAGCAGCCGGACAGGGGGGGGCAATCAGCCCCAGCATTTT. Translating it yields CASSRTGGGNQPQHF.

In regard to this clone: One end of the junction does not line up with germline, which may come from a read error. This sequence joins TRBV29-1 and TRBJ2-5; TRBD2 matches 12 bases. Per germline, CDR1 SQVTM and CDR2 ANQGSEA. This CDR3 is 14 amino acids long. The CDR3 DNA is TGCAGCGTTGATATAGGGGCTAGCGGGGGGGCCACGCACTTC. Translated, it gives CSVDIGASGGATHF.

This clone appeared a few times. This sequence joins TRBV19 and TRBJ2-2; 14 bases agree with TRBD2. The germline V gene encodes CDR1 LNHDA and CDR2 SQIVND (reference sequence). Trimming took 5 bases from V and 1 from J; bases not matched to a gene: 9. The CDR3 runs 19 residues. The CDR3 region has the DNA TGTGCCAGTAGTCCGTGGGGGACTAGCGGGAGTCGGAACACCGGGGAGCTGTTTTTT. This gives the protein CASSPWGTSGSRNTGELFF.

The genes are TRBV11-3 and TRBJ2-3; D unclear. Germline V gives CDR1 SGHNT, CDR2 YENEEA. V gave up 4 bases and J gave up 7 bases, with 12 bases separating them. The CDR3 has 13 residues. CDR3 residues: CASSSLAAHTQYF. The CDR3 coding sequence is TGTGCCAGCAGCTCCCTGGCGGCCCATACGCAGTATTTT.

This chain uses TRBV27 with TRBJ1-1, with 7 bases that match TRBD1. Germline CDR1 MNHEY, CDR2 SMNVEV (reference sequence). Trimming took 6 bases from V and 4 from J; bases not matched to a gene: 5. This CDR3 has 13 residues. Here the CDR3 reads CASRHRGITEAFF. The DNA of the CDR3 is TGTGCCAGCAGACACAGGGGAATCACTGAAGCTTTCTTT.

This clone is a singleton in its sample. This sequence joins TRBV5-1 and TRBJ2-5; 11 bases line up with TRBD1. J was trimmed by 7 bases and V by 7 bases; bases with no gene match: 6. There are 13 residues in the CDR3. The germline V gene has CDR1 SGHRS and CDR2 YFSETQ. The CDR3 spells CASGDRGMGTQYF. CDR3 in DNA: TGCGCCAGCGGGGACAGGGGGATGGGGACCCAGTACTTC.

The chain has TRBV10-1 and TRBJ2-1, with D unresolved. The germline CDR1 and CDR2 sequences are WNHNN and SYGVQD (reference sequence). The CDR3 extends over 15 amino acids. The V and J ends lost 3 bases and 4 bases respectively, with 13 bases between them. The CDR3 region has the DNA TGCGCCAGCAGTGATTCCCACGACTGGTACAATGAGCAGTTCTTC. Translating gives CASSDSHDWYNEQFF.